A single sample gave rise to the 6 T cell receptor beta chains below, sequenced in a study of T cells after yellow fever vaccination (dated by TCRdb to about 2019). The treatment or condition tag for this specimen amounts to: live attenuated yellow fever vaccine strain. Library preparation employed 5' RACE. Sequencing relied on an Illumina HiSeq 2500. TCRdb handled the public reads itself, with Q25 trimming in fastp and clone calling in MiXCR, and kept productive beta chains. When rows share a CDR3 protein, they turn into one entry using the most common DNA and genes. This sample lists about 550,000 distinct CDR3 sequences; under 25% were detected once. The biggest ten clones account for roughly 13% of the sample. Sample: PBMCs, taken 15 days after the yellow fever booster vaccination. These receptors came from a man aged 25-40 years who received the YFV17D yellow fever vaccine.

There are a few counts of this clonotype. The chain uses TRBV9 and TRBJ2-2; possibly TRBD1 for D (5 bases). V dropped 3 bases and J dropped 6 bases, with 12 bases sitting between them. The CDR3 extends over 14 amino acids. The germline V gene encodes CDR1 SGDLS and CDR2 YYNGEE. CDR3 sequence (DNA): TGTGCCAGCAGCGGAACTCAGGGTCCCGGGGAGCTGTTTTTT. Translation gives CASSGTQGPGELFF. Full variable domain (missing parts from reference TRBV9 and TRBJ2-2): DSGVTQTPKHLITATGQRVTLRCSPRSGDLSVYWYQQSLDQGLQFLIQYYNGEERAKGNILERFSAQQFPDLHSELNLSSLELGDSALYFCASSGTQGPGELFFGEGSRLTVL.

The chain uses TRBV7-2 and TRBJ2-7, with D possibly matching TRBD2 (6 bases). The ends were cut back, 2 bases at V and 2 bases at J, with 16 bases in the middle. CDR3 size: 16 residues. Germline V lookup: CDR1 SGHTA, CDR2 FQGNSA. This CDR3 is CASSLPLSGWAYEQYF. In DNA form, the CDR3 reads TGTGCCAGCAGCTTACCACTGAGCGGGTGGGCCTACGAGCAGTACTTC. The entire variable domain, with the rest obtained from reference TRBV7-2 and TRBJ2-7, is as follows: GAGVSQSPSNKVTEKGKDVELRCDPISGHTALYWYRQSLGQGLEFLIYFQGNSAPDKSGLPSDRFSAERTGGSVSTLTIQRTQQEDSAVYLCASSLPLSGWAYEQYFGPGTRLTVT.

The DNA of the CDR3 is TGCGCCAGCAGCTTGGGACAGGGCTATGAAGCTTTCTTT. Translation gives CASSLGQGYEAFF. V and J are TRBV5-1 and TRBJ1-1, with TRBD1 matching 7 bases. In germline, CDR1 is SGHRS, CDR2 YFSETQ. This CDR3 contains 13 residues. Unmatched junction bases numbered 3, after V lost 0 bases and J lost 7 bases. The whole variable domain, filled in from reference TRBV5-1 and TRBJ1-1, reads KAGVTQTPRYLIKTRGQQVTLSCSPISGHRSVSWYQQTPGQGLQFLFEYFSETQRNKGNFPGRFSGRQFSNSRSEMNVSTLELGDSALYLCASSLGQGYEAFFGQGTRLTVV.

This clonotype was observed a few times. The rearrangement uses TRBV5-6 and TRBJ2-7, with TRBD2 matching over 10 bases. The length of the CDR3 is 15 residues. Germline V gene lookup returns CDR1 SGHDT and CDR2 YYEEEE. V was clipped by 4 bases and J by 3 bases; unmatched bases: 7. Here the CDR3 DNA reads TGTGCCAGCAGCCGATGGACTAGCGGCCTCTACGAGCAGTACTTC. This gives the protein CASSRWTSGLYEQYF.

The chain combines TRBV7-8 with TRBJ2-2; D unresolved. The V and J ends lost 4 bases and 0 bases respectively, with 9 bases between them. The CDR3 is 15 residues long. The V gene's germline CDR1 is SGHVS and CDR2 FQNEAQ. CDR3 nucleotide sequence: TGTGCCAGCAGCTCGGTCCCCGCGAACACCGGGGAGCTGTTTTTT. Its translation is CASSSVPANTGELFF.

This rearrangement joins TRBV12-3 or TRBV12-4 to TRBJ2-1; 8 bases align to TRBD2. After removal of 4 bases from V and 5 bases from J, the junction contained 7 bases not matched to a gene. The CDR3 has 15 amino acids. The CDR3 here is CASSYTSGGNNEQFF. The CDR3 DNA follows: TGTGCCAGCAGTTATACTAGCGGAGGGAACAATGAGCAGTTCTTC.